This TCR beta chain came from a study of shared clonotypes between healthy human individuals. General study points: Clonotype sharing across several donors was observed for around 5% of naive CD4 clonotypes.

In the original analysis: Filtering of immunoSEQ junctional sequences could not match full-length read filtering. Data came from immunoSEQ multiplex PCR; TCRdb stores just in-frame clones and leaves some out. That table furnishes V, J and clone size, whereas the DNA furnished D and trimming. The repertoire holds some 500,000 clones, with approximately 95% as singletons. With respect to this clone: As yet, its antigen is unknown.

The sequenced material came from naive CD4+ T cells sorted from blood. The sample's subset: CD45RA+ positively selected. The receptor comes from a woman under 40 in good health.

CDR3 coding DNA: TGTGCCATCAGGACAGGAGACCAAGAGACCCAGTACTTC. It specifies CAIRTGDQETQYF. This sequence joins TRBV10-3 and TRBJ2-5; tentatively, D is TRBD1 (6 bases). This CDR3 comprises 13 residues. From germline, CDR1 is ENHRY and CDR2 SYGVKD. V was cut by 6 bases and J by 0 bases, with 8 bases left in between.